These T cell receptor beta chains were read from a single sample in a study of blood T cell repertoires in COVID-19. The data were produced by immunoSEQ multiplex PCR, yet TCRdb's version contains in-frame clones alone and is incomplete. The table records approximately 90,000 clones, roughly nine tenths of them present only once. Sequenced input: peripheral blood. These receptors were obtained from a man between 45 and 60 years old with acute or convalescent COVID-19. Each CDR3 is given with its conserved first and last residue. D genes are given only for firm matches. Some rows have no size entry. The others give once, few or many, or a class for an expanded clone.

CAISPGGEVYTQYF | TGTGCCATCAGTCCCGGAGGGGAAGTGTATACGCAGTATTTT | . | TRBJ2-3 | TRBV10-3 | .
CASSPGGRGAPDTQYF | TGTGCCAGCAGTCCTGGCGGTCGGGGGGCCCCAGATACGCAGTATTTT | . | TRBJ2-3 | TRBV28 | .
CASSLVGANSPLHF | TGCGCCAGCAGCTTGGTCGGAGCAAATTCACCCCTCCACTTT | . | TRBJ1-6 | TRBV5-1 | .
CASSLSRTGSTNEKLFF | TGTGCCAGCAGTTTATCCAGGACAGGTTCAACTAATGAAAAACTGTTTTTT | TRBD1 | TRBJ1-4 | TRBV27 | .
CASSPGTGYEQYF | TGTGCCAGCAGCCCCGGGACAGGGTACGAGCAGTACTTC | TRBD1 | TRBJ2-7 | TRBV6-5 | .
CASSMDRGSNQPQHF | TGTGCCAGTAGTATGGACAGGGGCTCCAATCAGCCCCAGCATTTT | TRBD1 | TRBJ1-5 | TRBV19 | .
CASSLGLPETQYF | TGTGCCAGCAGCTTAGGACTTCCAGAGACCCAGTACTTC | . | TRBJ2-5 | TRBV7-9 | once
CASRNPPAAYTQYF | TGTGCCAGCAGAAACCCACCCGCAGCGTATACGCAGTATTTT | . | TRBJ2-3 | TRBV6-5 | .
CASSHLGGAGVGYTF | TGCGCCAGCAGCCACCTCGGGGGGGCAGGGGTAGGCTACACCTTC | . | TRBJ1-2 | TRBV4-1 | .
CASSPRTSGGGTDTQYF | TGTGCCAGCAGCCCCCGGACTAGCGGGGGTGGCACAGATACGCAGTATTTT | TRBD2 | TRBJ2-3 | TRBV9 | .
CASRSGTGASEQYF | TGTGCCAGCAGATCCGGGACAGGGGCTTCCGAGCAGTACTTC | TRBD1 | TRBJ2-7 | TRBV28 | .
CASSLEQGLTDTQYF | TGTGCCAGCAGCTTAGAACAGGGTCTCACAGATACGCAGTATTTT | . | TRBJ2-3 | TRBV7-2 | .
CSVDRANTGELFF | TGCAGCGTTGATCGTGCGAATACCGGGGAGCTGTTTTTT | . | TRBJ2-2 | TRBV29-1 | .
CASSFGLARTGELFF | TGTGCCAGCAGCTTCGGACTAGCGCGCACCGGGGAGCTGTTTTTT | TRBD2 | TRBJ2-2 | TRBV3-1/TRBV3-2 | .
CASSLWGRGNEQYF | TGTGCCAGCAGCTTATGGGGGCGCGGTAACGAGCAGTACTTC | . | TRBJ2-7 | TRBV7-3 | .
CAISELRANLAKNIQYF | TGTGCCATCAGTGAACTCAGGGCGAACCTAGCCAAAAACATTCAGTACTTC | . | TRBJ2-4 | TRBV10-3 | .
CASTSPGQGTYEQYF | TGTGCCAGCACCTCACCGGGACAGGGGACCTACGAGCAGTACTTC | TRBD1 | TRBJ2-7 | TRBV5-6 | .
CASSLSGQGLDTQYF | TGCGCCAGCAGCTTGTCGGGACAGGGATTAGATACGCAGTATTTT | TRBD1 | TRBJ2-3 | TRBV5-1 | once
CASSRIDRSTGANVLTF | TGTGCCAGCAGTCGAATTGACAGGTCGACTGGGGCCAACGTCCTGACTTTC | . | TRBJ2-6 | TRBV2 | .
CASSLEPTSGRTQYF | TGTGCCAGCAGCTTAGAACCGACTAGCGGGAGGACGCAGTATTTT | TRBD2 | TRBJ2-3 | TRBV11-2 | few
CASRLGPAGTTGELFF | TGCGCCAGCAGGTTGGGCCCCGCGGGGACTACCGGGGAGCTGTTTTTT | . | TRBJ2-2 | TRBV5-1 | .
CAWSGPGDTEAFF | TGTGCCTGGAGTGGACCAGGGGACACTGAAGCTTTCTTT | . | TRBJ1-1 | TRBV30 | .
CASRTGIGSNQPQHF | TGTGCCAGTAGAACAGGGATCGGTAGCAATCAGCCCCAGCATTTT | . | TRBJ1-5 | TRBV19 | once
CASSLGTGVTSPLHF | TGTGCCAGCAGCCTCGGGACAGGAGTTACTTCACCCCTCCACTTT | TRBD1 | TRBJ1-6 | TRBV28 | few
CASSYSFEETQYF | TGTGCCAGCAGTTATTCGTTTGAAGAGACCCAGTACTTC | . | TRBJ2-5 | TRBV6-5 | few
CASSNRQRYGYTF | TGTGCCAGCAGCAATCGACAGAGATATGGCTACACCTTC | . | TRBJ1-2 | TRBV5-8 | .
CASSPDSNQAFF | TGTGCCAGCAGCCCGGACAGTAATCAAGCTTTCTTT | . | TRBJ1-1 | TRBV5-8 | .
CARGADTQYF | TGTGCCAGAGGGGCAGATACGCAGTATTTT | . | TRBJ2-3 | TRBV2 | .
CASRSTGGYEQYF | TGTGCCAGCAGAAGTACAGGGGGCTACGAGCAGTACTTC | TRBD1 | TRBJ2-7 | TRBV6-5 | .
CASSRGQGAAKNIQYF | TGTGCCAGCAGCCGCGGACAGGGGGCCGCCAAAAACATTCAGTACTTC | TRBD1 | TRBJ2-4 | TRBV7-9 | .
CAWSARLASTRAQYF | TGTGCCTGGAGTGCCCGACTAGCCTCCACGAGGGCCCAGTACTTC | TRBD2 | TRBJ2-5 | TRBV30 | .
CASSRTAGGSFNEQFF | TGTGCCAGCAGCCGAACAGCGGGGGGGTCGTTCAATGAGCAGTTCTTC | TRBD2 | TRBJ2-1 | TRBV7-3 | .
CASSIWRTRSLNEQFF | TGTGCCAGTAGTATATGGAGGACTAGATCCCTGAATGAGCAGTTCTTC | TRBD2 | TRBJ2-1 | TRBV19 | .
CASSGRRTSGGLDTQYF | TGTGCCAGCAGTGGAAGAAGGACTAGCGGGGGCCTAGATACGCAGTATTTT | TRBD2 | TRBJ2-3 | TRBV2 | .
CASSVEARGSLEAFF | TGTGCCAGCAGCGTAGAGGCCAGGGGGTCCCTGGAAGCTTTCTTT | TRBD1 | TRBJ1-1 | TRBV9 | .
CASSLGVNTEAFF | TGCGCCAGCAGCTTAGGGGTGAACACTGAAGCTTTCTTT | . | TRBJ1-1 | TRBV5-1 | .
CASRLQGAGSPLHF | TGTGCCAGCAGGCTTCAGGGGGCGGGTTCACCCCTCCACTTT | TRBD1 | TRBJ1-6 | TRBV11-2 | .
CASSYSARTDTQYF | TGTGCCAGCAGTTACTCGGCCCGCACAGATACGCAGTATTTT | . | TRBJ2-3 | TRBV6-5 | .
CASSEGGYGYTF | TGTGCCAGCAGTGAGGGGGGCTATGGCTACACCTTC | . | TRBJ1-2 | TRBV2 | once
CASSRGGAGSGNTEAFF | TGTGCCAGCAGTCGAGGGGGGGCGGGGAGCGGGAACACTGAAGCTTTCTTT | . | TRBJ1-1 | TRBV6-6 | .
CASNPWEGQPQHF | TGTGCCAGCAACCCCTGGGAGGGCCAGCCCCAGCATTTT | . | TRBJ1-5 | TRBV28 | few
CASSLDPAGRTDTQYF | TGCGCCAGCAGCTTGGACCCAGCGGGGCGCACAGATACGCAGTATTTT | TRBD2 | TRBJ2-3 | TRBV5-1 | .
CASSPTGRGNTIYF | TGTGCCAGCAGCCCAACAGGTCGGGGGAACACCATATATTTT | . | TRBJ1-3 | TRBV7-3 | .
CAWSINRGGSNQPQHF | TGTGCCTGGAGTATTAACAGGGGCGGGAGCAATCAGCCCCAGCATTTT | TRBD1 | TRBJ1-5 | TRBV30 | .
CASSQDPSGGWGPQETQYF | TGCGCCAGCAGCCAAGACCCTAGCGGTGGGTGGGGGCCCCAAGAGACCCAGTACTTC | . | TRBJ2-5 | TRBV4-1 | .
CASSPPGRGNTEAFF | TGTGCCAGCAGCCCCCCCGGGAGGGGGAACACTGAAGCTTTCTTT | . | TRBJ1-1 | TRBV11-2 | .
CASRLAGVLDTQYF | TGTGCCAGCAGACTAGCGGGGGTTCTAGATACGCAGTATTTT | TRBD2 | TRBJ2-3 | TRBV6-6 | .
CASSLLPGSNEKLFF | TGCGCCAGCAGCTTGCTCCCGGGATCTAATGAAAAACTGTTTTTT | . | TRBJ1-4 | TRBV5-1 | few
CASSLEGGGTHEQYF | TGTGCCAGCAGCTTAGAAGGCGGGGGAACCCACGAGCAGTACTTC | TRBD2 | TRBJ2-7 | TRBV11-2 | .
CASSSMDSPTDTQYF | TGTGCCAGCAGCTCCATGGACTCCCCCACAGATACGCAGTATTTT | . | TRBJ2-3 | TRBV9 | .
CASREGQGDTGELFF | TGTGCCAGCCGGGAGGGACAGGGGGACACCGGGGAGCTGTTTTTT | TRBD1 | TRBJ2-2 | TRBV10-3 | few